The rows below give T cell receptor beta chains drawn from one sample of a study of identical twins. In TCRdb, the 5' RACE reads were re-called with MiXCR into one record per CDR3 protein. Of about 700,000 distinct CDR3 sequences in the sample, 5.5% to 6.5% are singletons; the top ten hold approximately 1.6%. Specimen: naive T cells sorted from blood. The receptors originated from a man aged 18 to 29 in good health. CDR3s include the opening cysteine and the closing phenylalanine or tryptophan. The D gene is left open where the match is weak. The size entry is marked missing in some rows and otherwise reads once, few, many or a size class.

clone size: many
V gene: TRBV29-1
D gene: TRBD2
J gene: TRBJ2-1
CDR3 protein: CSVELAGGLDEQFF
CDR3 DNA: TGCAGCGTTGAACTAGCGGGAGGGTTGGATGAGCAGTTCTTC

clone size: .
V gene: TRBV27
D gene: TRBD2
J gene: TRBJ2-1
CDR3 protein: CASSLGTRADEQFF
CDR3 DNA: TGTGCCAGCAGTTTAGGGACTAGGGCGGATGAGCAGTTCTTC

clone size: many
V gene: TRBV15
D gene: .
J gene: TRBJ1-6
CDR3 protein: CATSRDRADNSPLHF
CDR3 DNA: TGTGCCACCAGCAGAGATCGCGCCGATAATTCACCCCTCCACTTT

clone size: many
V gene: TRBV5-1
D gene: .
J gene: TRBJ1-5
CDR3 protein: CASSSGTTDSNQPQHF
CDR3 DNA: TGCGCCAGCAGCTCGGGGACAACCGATAGCAATCAGCCCCAGCATTTT

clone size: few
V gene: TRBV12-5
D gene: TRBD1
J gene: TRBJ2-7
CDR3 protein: CASGPPGTVREQYF
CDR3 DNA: TGTGCTAGTGGTCCCCCCGGGACAGTCCGCGAGCAGTACTTC

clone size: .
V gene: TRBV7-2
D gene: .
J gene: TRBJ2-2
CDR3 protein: CASSSFAGATGELFF
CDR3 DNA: TGTGCCAGCAGCTCTTTCGCGGGGGCGACCGGGGAGCTGTTTTTT

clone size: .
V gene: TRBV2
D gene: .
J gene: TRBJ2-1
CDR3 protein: CASSVPPGSRSYNEQFF
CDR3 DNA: TGTGCCAGCAGTGTGCCCCCGGGTTCGAGGTCCTACAATGAGCAGTTCTTC

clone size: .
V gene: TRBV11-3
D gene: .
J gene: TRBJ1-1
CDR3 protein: CASSARMVKGETEAFF
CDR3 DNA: TGTGCCAGCAGCGCCCGCATGGTGAAGGGGGAGACTGAAGCTTTCTTT

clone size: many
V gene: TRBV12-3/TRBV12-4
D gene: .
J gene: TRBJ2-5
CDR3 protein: CASNYRGGVETQYF
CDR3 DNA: TGTGCCAGCAATTACCGAGGGGGGGTTGAGACCCAGTACTTC

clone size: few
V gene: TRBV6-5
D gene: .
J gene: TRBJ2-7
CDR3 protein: CASSYGLRGATYEQYF
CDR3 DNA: TGTGCCAGCAGTTATGGGCTTCGGGGGGCGACCTACGAGCAGTACTTC

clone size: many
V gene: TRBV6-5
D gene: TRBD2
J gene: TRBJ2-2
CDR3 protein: CASSYDGTSGELFF
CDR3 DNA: TGTGCCAGCAGTTACGATGGGACTAGCGGGGAGCTGTTTTTT

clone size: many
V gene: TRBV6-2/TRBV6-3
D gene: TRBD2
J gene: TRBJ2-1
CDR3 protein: CASSNSGTNGGRF
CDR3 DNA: TGTGCCAGCAGTAATTCCGGGACTAACGGCGGGCGCTTC

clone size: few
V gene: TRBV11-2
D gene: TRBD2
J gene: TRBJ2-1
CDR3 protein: CASSKDIAGRSEQFF
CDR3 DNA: TGTGCCAGCAGCAAAGACATAGCGGGACGAAGTGAGCAGTTCTTC

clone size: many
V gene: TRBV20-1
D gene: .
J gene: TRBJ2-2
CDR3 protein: CSARGDTGELFF
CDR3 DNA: TGCAGTGCTAGAGGGGACACCGGGGAGCTGTTTTTT

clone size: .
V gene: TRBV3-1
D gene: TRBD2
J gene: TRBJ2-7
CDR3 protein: CASSRGLAGGIPYEQYF
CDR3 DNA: TGTGCCAGCAGCCGGGGACTAGCGGGAGGAATTCCCTACGAGCAGTACTTC

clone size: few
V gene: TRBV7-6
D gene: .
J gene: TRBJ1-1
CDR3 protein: CASSPSDGTEAFF
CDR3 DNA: TGTGCCAGCAGCCCTAGTGATGGGACTGAAGCTTTCTTT

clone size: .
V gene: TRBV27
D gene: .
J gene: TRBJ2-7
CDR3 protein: CASSTTVSTGYEQYF
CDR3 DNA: TGTGCCAGCAGTACCACCGTTTCAACCGGTTACGAGCAGTACTTC

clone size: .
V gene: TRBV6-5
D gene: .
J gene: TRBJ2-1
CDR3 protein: CASSYSTRDEQFF
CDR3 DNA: TGTGCCAGCAGTTACTCTACTCGGGATGAGCAGTTCTTC

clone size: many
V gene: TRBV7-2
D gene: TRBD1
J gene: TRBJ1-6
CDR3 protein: CASSMRTGDSPLHF
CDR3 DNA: TGTGCCAGCAGCATGAGGACAGGGGACTCACCCCTCCACTTT

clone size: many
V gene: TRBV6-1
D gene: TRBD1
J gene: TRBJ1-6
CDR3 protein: CASSFDRGNSPLHF
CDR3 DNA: TGTGCCAGCAGCTTCGACAGGGGGAATTCACCCCTCCACTTT

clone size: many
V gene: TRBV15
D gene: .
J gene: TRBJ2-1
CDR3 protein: CATSRERVNEQFF
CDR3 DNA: TGTGCCACCAGCAGAGAACGGGTGAATGAGCAGTTCTTC

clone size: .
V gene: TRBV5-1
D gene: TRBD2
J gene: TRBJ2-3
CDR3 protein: CASNRLAGTDTQYF
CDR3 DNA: TGCGCCAGCAATCGACTAGCGGGAACAGATACGCAGTATTTT